This T cell receptor beta chain was captured by sequencing in a study of blood T cell repertoires in COVID-19. In the study overall: Samples representing acute and convalescent COVID-19 were sourced from the United States, Italy and Spain. T cells, B-cell-depleted T cells, or PBMCs supplied cDNA or gDNA.

Per the original data handling: Using reference gene primer amplification, nucleated cell counts were estimated. The assay was immunoSEQ multiplex PCR, and TCRdb's table has in-frame clones only and misses some. V and J calls and clone size are given by that table; D and trimming were obtained from the DNA. Among more than 85,000 clones listed, roughly 75% were seen once. V shed 5 bases and J 5 bases; nucleotides not matched to a gene: 7. The CDR3 is 14 residues long. The V gene's germline CDR1 is LNHDA and CDR2 SQIVND (reference sequence). The sample was peripheral blood. This sequence originates from a woman between 45 and 65 years old with acute or convalescent COVID-19. This rearrangement joins TRBV19 to TRBJ1-1; TRBD1 agrees at 8 bases. In nucleotides, the CDR3 is TGTGCCAGTAGTTCAGGGGGCTTGGGGACTGAAGCTTTCTTT. Translation: CASSSGGLGTEAFF. Full variable domain (missing parts from reference TRBV19 and TRBJ1-1): DGGITQSPKYLFRKEGQNVTLSCEQNLNHDAMYWYRQDPGQGLRLIYYSQIVNDFQKGDIAEGYSVSREKKESFPLTVTSAQKNPTAFYLCASSSGGLGTEAFFGQGTRLTVV.